Each of the 23 T cell receptor beta chains below was sequenced from the same sample in a study of blood T cell repertoires in COVID-19. Data came from immunoSEQ multiplex PCR; TCRdb stores just in-frame clones and leaves some out. Seen here are about 90,000 clones, approximately 86% observed once, and the top ten hold 1.2%. The sample taken for sequencing was peripheral blood. The source is an elderly man with active or convalescent COVID-19.

For the CDR3, the DNA is TGCGCCAGCAGCCTGGAGGGACAGTCGAACACCGGGGAGCTGTTTTTT. Its translation is CASSLEGQSNTGELFF. This rearrangement joins TRBV5-1 to TRBJ2-2, with D possibly matching TRBD1 (7 bases). Per the germline V gene, CDR1 is SGHRS and CDR2 is YFSETQ. The CDR3 contains 16 residues. Trimming took 4 bases from V and 0 from J, leaving 13 bases between them.

This chain connects TRBV27 to TRBJ1-6, with D possibly TRBD1 on 6 matching bases. V was pared by 5 bases and J by 10 bases, with 21 bases between. The CDR3 sequence is 16 residues long. The germline V gene has CDR1 MNHEY and CDR2 SMNVEV (reference sequence). The CDR3 loop is CASSTERTGSRSPLHF. In nucleotides, the CDR3 is TGTGCCAGCAGTACCGAAAGAACAGGGTCAAGGTCACCCCTCCACTTT.

This chain links TRBV7-6 with TRBJ1-3; D is perhaps TRBD1 (6 bases). Germline V gene lookup returns CDR1 SGHVS and CDR2 FNYEAQ. The CDR3 covers 16 residues. Between the trimmed V and J ends, which lost 0 bases and 0 bases, there was a span of 9 bases. CDR3 sequence: CASSLATGFSGNTIYF. CDR3 DNA sequence: TGTGCCAGCAGCTTAGCTACAGGGTTCTCTGGAAACACCATATATTTT.

This clone was seen just once. The chain combines TRBV7-3 with TRBJ1-6, with D perhaps matching TRBD1 (5 bases). The CDR3 covers 15 residues. Trimming cost V 0 bases and J 8 bases, with 11 bases left between them. The germline V gene encodes CDR1 SGHTA and CDR2 FQGTGA. The CDR3 spells CASSLTVTDDSPLHF. For the CDR3, the DNA is TGTGCCAGCAGCTTAACCGTGACAGACGATTCACCCCTCCACTTT. The variable domain in full, with the rest retrieved from reference TRBV7-3 and TRBJ1-6, is GAGVSQTPSNKVTEKGKYVELRCDPISGHTALYWYRQSLGQGPEFLIYFQGTGAADDSGLPNDRFFAVRPEGSVSTLKIQRTERGDSAVYLCASSLTVTDDSPLHFGNGTRLTVT.

The chain couples TRBV7-2 to TRBJ1-1, with D perhaps TRBD1 (5 bases). Germline V gives CDR1 SGHTA, CDR2 FQGNSA. The germline V and J ends were trimmed by 5 bases and 1 base, with 11 bases remaining between them. CDR3 length: 14 residues. CDR3 loop: CASSPGLRNTEAFF. The CDR3 DNA sequence: TGTGCCAGCAGCCCGGGACTGAGGAACACTGAAGCTTTCTTT.

The J gene is TRBJ1-1, the V gene TRBV11-2; tentatively, D is TRBD1 (6 bases). Germline V gives CDR1 SGHAT, CDR2 FQNNGV. Trimming took 0 bases from V and 10 from J, leaving 12 bases between them. The CDR3 length is 13 residues. The CDR3 loop reads CASSLDTGRGAFF. The DNA for the CDR3 is TGTGCCAGCAGCTTAGACACAGGGCGTGGAGCTTTCTTT.

The chain is built from TRBV5-6 and TRBJ2-1; tentatively, D is TRBD2 (7 bases). V lost 5 bases and J lost 2, with 20 bases in between. CDR1 is SGHDT, CDR2 YYEEEE, per germline. The length of the CDR3 is 17 residues. Here the CDR3 reads CASSRWTGGLTYNEQFF. The CDR3 bases are TGTGCCAGCAGTAGGTGGACCGGGGGGCTAACCTACAATGAGCAGTTCTTC.

The CDR3 sequence: CASSQEGAVGTDTQYF. CDR3 nucleotides: TGTGCCAGCAGCCAAGAGGGGGCGGTCGGCACAGATACGCAGTATTTT. The V and J genes are TRBV4-2 and TRBJ2-3, with D possibly being TRBD1 (6 bases). CDR1 and CDR2 from the germline V gene are LGHNA and YNFKEQ. Trimming removed 0 bases from V and 1 base from J, with 11 bases in between. The CDR3 is made up of 16 amino acids.

The chain recombines TRBV6-4 with TRBJ2-2; 10 bases are shared with TRBD2. The CDR3 covers 15 residues. The trim removed 3 bases at V and 6 bases at J, leaving 4 bases unmatched. The germline V gene has CDR1 MRHNA and CDR2 SNTAGT. The CDR3, as DNA: TGTGCCAGCAGTGAACTAGCGGGAATTGCCGGGGAGCTGTTTTTT. Translation: CASSELAGIAGELFF.

The V gene is TRBV7-8, the J gene TRBJ2-1; the match to TRBD2 covers 12 bases. The CDR3 consists of 18 residues. The germline CDR1 and CDR2 sequences are SGHVS and FQNEAQ. V dropped 7 bases and J dropped 0; count of bases not matched to a gene: 10. The CDR3 nucleotides are TGTGCCAGCACCTCAACTAGCGGGAGGCCCAGCTCCTACAATGAGCAGTTCTTC. Translated: CASTSTSGRPSSYNEQFF.

This clone was seen only a few times. V is TRBV4-2 and J is TRBJ2-1, with D tentatively TRBD2 (5 bases). V lost 4 bases, J lost 6 bases, and 10 bases lay in between. The length of the CDR3 is 13 residues. CDR1 is LGHNA, CDR2 YNFKEQ, per germline. CDR3: CASSLGRGNEQFF. The DNA for the CDR3 is TGTGCCAGCAGCCTAGGTCGGGGCAATGAGCAGTTCTTC.

This clone was detected a few times. The genes are TRBV7-2 and TRBJ1-6; the match to TRBD1 covers 9 bases. The J segment lost 5 bases and the V segment lost 4 bases, leaving 3 bases of the junction unmatched. Germline values: CDR1 SGHTA, CDR2 FQGNSA. This CDR3 region has 15 residues. The CDR3 region has the DNA TGTGCCAGCAGCTGGACAGGGGTTAATAATTCACCCCTCCACTTT. Its translation: CASSWTGVNNSPLHF.

J is TRBJ1-6 and V is TRBV5-4; the D is unclear. V was trimmed by 6 bases and J by 5 bases, leaving 6 bases between them. Per the germline V gene, CDR1 is SGHNT and CDR2 is YYREEE (reference sequence). There are 12 residues in the CDR3. Here the CDR3 reads CASTVDNSPLHF. The CDR3 DNA is TGTGCCAGCACTGTAGATAATTCACCCCTCCACTTT.

V and J are TRBV3-1 (or the pseudogene TRBV3-2) and TRBJ2-7; weak D call: TRBD2 (6 bases). In germline, CDR1 is LGHDT, CDR2 YNNKEL (reference sequence). The CDR3 runs to 14 residues. Trimming cost V 3 bases and J 3 bases, with 12 bases left between them. The CDR3 DNA reads TGTGCCAGCAGCCAGGGGAGGCAAATCTACGAGCAGTACTTC. Its protein product is CASSQGRQIYEQYF.

The chain combines TRBV5-5 with TRBJ1-5, with 7 bases identical to TRBD1. Germline V gives CDR1 SGHKS, CDR2 YYEKEE (reference sequence). The CDR3 covers 15 residues. The trim removed 4 bases at V and 3 bases at J, leaving 7 bases unmatched. CDR3 bases: TGTGCCAGCAGCACTTCACAGGGGATCAATCAGCCCCAGCATTTT. Encoded protein: CASSTSQGINQPQHF.

V and J are TRBV21-1 and TRBJ2-4; the table's D call, TRBD2, was not checked against the DNA. TRBV21-1 is given as a pseudogene. The CDR3 loop spans 16 amino acids. The CDR3 nucleotides are TGTGCCAGCAGCACCGCTAGCGGGAGGGCCGAATACATTCAGTACTTC. It encodes CASSTASGRAEYIQYF.

The V and J genes are TRBV6-5 and TRBJ1-1; D is unclear. Germline loops: CDR1 MNHEY, CDR2 SVGAGI. This CDR3 is 12 amino acids long. The V and J ends lost 7 bases and 1 base respectively, with 7 bases between them. The CDR3, as DNA: TGTGCCAGCAAGTACAGGAACACTGAAGCTTTCTTT. Its protein is CASKYRNTEAFF.

The chain links TRBV6-2 or TRBV6-3 to TRBJ2-7; 7 positions agree with TRBD1. Germline V lookup: CDR1 MNHEY, CDR2 SVGEGT. Trimming removed 5 bases from V and 6 bases from J; junction bases left unmatched: 7. The CDR3 loop spans 13 amino acids. CDR3 loop: CASSLGQSLEQYF. The CDR3 region has the DNA TGTGCCAGCAGTCTGGGACAGTCTCTCGAGCAGTACTTC.

This chain links TRBV7-9 with TRBJ2-5; possible D gene TRBD2, 5 bases. The germline V gene encodes CDR1 SEHNR and CDR2 FQNEAQ (reference sequence). This CDR3 comprises 9 residues. With 6 bases removed from V and 11 bases from J, the gap between germline ends came to 7 bases. CDR3 in amino acids: CASSPGQYF. DNA for the CDR3: TGTGCCAGCAGTCCGGGACAGTACTTC.

This chain links TRBV11-3 with TRBJ2-1, with 9 bases identical to TRBD2. With V trimmed by 0 bases and J by 9 bases, 9 bases remained unmatched. Germline lookup yields CDR1 SGHNT and CDR2 YENEEA. The CDR3 contains 16 residues. CDR3 loop: CASSLEAGGPMGEQFF. The CDR3 region has the DNA TGTGCCAGCAGCTTAGAGGCGGGAGGGCCTATGGGTGAGCAGTTCTTC.

There are a few counts of this clone. The chain employs TRBV2 and TRBJ1-2; D unresolved. Trimming took 4 bases from V and 7 from J, leaving 13 bases between them. The CDR3 sequence is 13 residues long. Germline V CDR1 and CDR2: SNHLY, FYNNEI. CDR3 protein: CASSGLAAVGYTF. The CDR3 DNA follows: TGTGCCAGCAGTGGGCTGGCGGCAGTTGGCTACACCTTC.

The rearrangement joins TRBV5-1 to TRBJ1-1; 7 bases are a match to TRBD1. V dropped 4 bases and J dropped 4; count of bases not matched to a gene: 10. The germline V gene encodes CDR1 SGHRS and CDR2 YFSETQ. This CDR3 has 15 residues. The CDR3 DNA is TGCGCCAGCAGCCCCAAGACAGGGAGTATCACTGAAGCTTTCTTT. It yields the protein CASSPKTGSITEAFF.

The V gene is TRBV18, the J gene TRBJ2-5; TRBD1 matches at 8 bases. Germline CDR1 reads KGHSH; CDR2 reads LQKENI. CDR3 length: 15 amino acids. With V trimmed by 6 bases and J by 5 bases, 11 bases remained unmatched. CDR3 region: CASSKTQGARETQYF. The CDR3 DNA reads TGTGCCAGCTCCAAAACCCAGGGGGCTAGGGAGACCCAGTACTTC.